These T cell receptor beta chains were read from a single sample in a study of cytomegalovirus exposure and HLA in healthy donors. TCRdb's copy holds only in-frame clones and misses some; the assay was immunoSEQ multiplex PCR. The sample consists of roughly 58,000 clones, around nine tenths of them appearing once. The sequenced sample consisted of PBMCs. These receptors originate from a man in his late teens or twenties in good health and CMV-seronegative. The CDR3 runs from the conserved cysteine through the conserved F or W. The order of the fields is J gene, clone size, V gene, D gene, CDR3 protein, CDR3 DNA. D genes are given only for firm matches. Some rows have no size entry. The others give once, few or many, or a class for an expanded clone.

J gene: TRBJ1-1
clone size: few
V gene: TRBV6-5
D gene: -
CDR3 protein: CASRGAGAGNTEAFF
CDR3 DNA: TGTGCCAGCAGGGGGGCGGGGGCTGGGAACACTGAAGCTTTCTTT

J gene: TRBJ2-7
clone size: -
V gene: TRBV15
D gene: -
CDR3 protein: CATSRVVGDRGEQYF
CDR3 DNA: TGTGCCACCAGCAGAGTAGTAGGAGACCGTGGAGAGCAGTACTTC

J gene: TRBJ2-3
clone size: -
V gene: TRBV15
D gene: -
CDR3 protein: CATSPGKTDTQYF
CDR3 DNA: TGTGCCACCAGCCCCGGGAAAACAGATACGCAGTATTTT

J gene: TRBJ1-1
clone size: -
V gene: TRBV18
D gene: -
CDR3 protein: CASSPKQGNTEAFF
CDR3 DNA: TGTGCCAGCTCACCAAAACAGGGAAACACTGAAGCTTTCTTT

J gene: TRBJ2-7
clone size: once
V gene: TRBV11-2
D gene: -
CDR3 protein: CASSSLRAGAYEQYF
CDR3 DNA: TGTGCCAGCAGCTCACTCCGTGCCGGAGCCTACGAGCAGTACTTC

J gene: TRBJ1-4
clone size: -
V gene: TRBV5-1
D gene: -
CDR3 protein: CASSLQGGWEKLFF
CDR3 DNA: TGCGCCAGCAGCTTACAGGGTGGCTGGGAAAAACTGTTTTTT

J gene: TRBJ2-2
clone size: -
V gene: TRBV6-6
D gene: -
CDR3 protein: CASTSIDRNTGELFF
CDR3 DNA: TGTGCCAGCACTTCGATCGACAGGAACACCGGGGAGCTGTTTTTT

J gene: TRBJ1-2
clone size: -
V gene: TRBV18
D gene: -
CDR3 protein: CASSIRGNYGYTF
CDR3 DNA: TGTGCCAGCTCCATTCGAGGCAACTATGGCTACACCTTC

J gene: TRBJ2-3
clone size: -
V gene: TRBV7-3
D gene: -
CDR3 protein: CASSLITGTDTQYF
CDR3 DNA: TGTGCCAGCAGCTTAATTACGGGCACAGATACGCAGTATTTT

J gene: TRBJ2-1
clone size: -
V gene: TRBV2
D gene: TRBD2
CDR3 protein: CASSEISGIGYNEQFF
CDR3 DNA: TGTGCCAGCAGTGAAATTAGCGGGATTGGTTACAATGAGCAGTTCTTC

J gene: TRBJ2-1
clone size: -
V gene: TRBV27
D gene: TRBD2
CDR3 protein: CASRASGSLHEQFF
CDR3 DNA: TGTGCCAGCAGGGCTAGCGGGAGTCTCCATGAGCAGTTCTTC

J gene: TRBJ2-1
clone size: -
V gene: TRBV2
D gene: -
CDR3 protein: CATGSEVSSYNEQFF
CDR3 DNA: TGTGCCACGGGTAGCGAAGTGTCTTCCTACAATGAGCAGTTCTTC

J gene: TRBJ1-4
clone size: once
V gene: TRBV19
D gene: -
CDR3 protein: CASSIPREARVKLFF
CDR3 DNA: TGTGCCAGTAGTATACCCCGAGAAGCGCGTGTAAAACTGTTTTTT

J gene: TRBJ2-6
clone size: -
V gene: TRBV6-5
D gene: -
CDR3 protein: CASSPHSGANVLTF
CDR3 DNA: TGTGCCAGCAGTCCCCATTCTGGGGCCAACGTCCTGACTTTC

J gene: TRBJ2-5
clone size: -
V gene: TRBV6-1
D gene: -
CDR3 protein: CASRMGLSRTQYF
CDR3 DNA: TGTGCCAGCAGGATGGGACTCTCGAGGACCCAGTACTTC

J gene: TRBJ2-1
clone size: -
V gene: TRBV10-3
D gene: -
CDR3 protein: CAISESTRIDEQFF
CDR3 DNA: TGTGCCATCAGTGAGTCGACTCGGATCGATGAGCAGTTCTTC

J gene: TRBJ2-2
clone size: once
V gene: TRBV4-2
D gene: TRBD2
CDR3 protein: CASSPPSGRSTGELFF
CDR3 DNA: TGTGCCAGCAGCCCCCCTAGCGGGAGGAGCACCGGGGAGCTGTTTTTT

J gene: TRBJ2-4
clone size: -
V gene: TRBV15
D gene: -
CDR3 protein: CATSRGGTSSIQYF
CDR3 DNA: TGTGCCACCAGCAGAGGGGGAACTAGCTCTATTCAGTACTTC

J gene: TRBJ1-4
clone size: -
V gene: TRBV6-5
D gene: -
CDR3 protein: CASSRGQRWEKLFF
CDR3 DNA: TGTGCCAGCAGCCGTGGACAGCGTTGGGAAAAACTGTTTTTT

J gene: TRBJ2-5
clone size: -
V gene: TRBV11-2
D gene: -
CDR3 protein: CASSSLISRAGGETQYF
CDR3 DNA: TGTGCCAGCAGCTCTCTAATTTCCCGGGCCGGCGGGGAGACCCAGTACTTC

J gene: TRBJ2-2
clone size: -
V gene: TRBV27
D gene: TRBD2
CDR3 protein: CASSLGLAGRGELFF
CDR3 DNA: TGTGCCAGCAGTTTGGGACTAGCGGGACGGGGGGAGCTGTTTTTT

J gene: TRBJ2-2
clone size: -
V gene: TRBV5-6
D gene: -
CDR3 protein: CASSLGVGAAGELFF
CDR3 DNA: TGTGCCAGCAGCTTGGGGGTTGGAGCGGCCGGGGAGCTGTTTTTT

J gene: TRBJ1-2
clone size: -
V gene: TRBV28
D gene: -
CDR3 protein: CASSQLPAGAYGYTF
CDR3 DNA: TGTGCCAGCAGTCAACTCCCGGCGGGAGCCTATGGCTACACCTTC

J gene: TRBJ2-1
clone size: -
V gene: TRBV19
D gene: -
CDR3 protein: CASSGQIFNEQFF
CDR3 DNA: TGTGCCAGTAGTGGACAGATTTTTAATGAGCAGTTCTTC

J gene: TRBJ2-1
clone size: -
V gene: TRBV9
D gene: -
CDR3 protein: CASSVGRERANEQFF
CDR3 DNA: TGTGCCAGCAGCGTAGGAAGAGAAAGAGCCAATGAGCAGTTCTTC

J gene: TRBJ2-3
clone size: -
V gene: TRBV28
D gene: -
CDR3 protein: CASSAQGWGNTDTQYF
CDR3 DNA: TGTGCCAGCAGTGCGCAGGGGTGGGGGAACACAGATACGCAGTATTTT

J gene: TRBJ2-4
clone size: -
V gene: TRBV4-1
D gene: TRBD1
CDR3 protein: CASSQEPPGTAPAIQYF
CDR3 DNA: TGCGCCAGCAGCCAAGAGCCGCCCGGGACAGCCCCCGCCATTCAGTACTTC

J gene: TRBJ1-1
clone size: -
V gene: TRBV29-1
D gene: TRBD1
CDR3 protein: CSVRLVTGGLENTEAFF
CDR3 DNA: TGCAGCGTTCGATTGGTAACAGGGGGCTTGGAGAACACTGAAGCTTTCTTT

J gene: TRBJ2-2
clone size: -
V gene: TRBV7-7
D gene: TRBD1
CDR3 protein: CASSFTGQGTGELFF
CDR3 DNA: TGTGCTAGCAGCTTTACAGGACAGGGGACCGGGGAGCTGTTTTTT

J gene: TRBJ1-4
clone size: -
V gene: TRBV7-9
D gene: -
CDR3 protein: CASSSTGKNNEKLFF
CDR3 DNA: TGTGCCAGCAGTTCCACAGGGAAAAATAATGAAAAACTGTTTTTT

J gene: TRBJ2-3
clone size: -
V gene: TRBV5-1
D gene: TRBD2
CDR3 protein: CASNPLAGGTDTQYF
CDR3 DNA: TGCGCCAGCAACCCACTAGCGGGAGGCACAGATACGCAGTATTTT

J gene: TRBJ1-2
clone size: -
V gene: TRBV6-1
D gene: TRBD1
CDR3 protein: CASSTGEGRWYGYTF
CDR3 DNA: TGTGCCAGCAGTACAGGGGAAGGGAGATGGTATGGCTACACCTTC

J gene: TRBJ2-7
clone size: -
V gene: TRBV7-2
D gene: -
CDR3 protein: CASSLASPLEQYF
CDR3 DNA: TGTGCCAGCAGCTTAGCCTCCCCCCTGGAGCAGTACTTC

J gene: TRBJ2-7
clone size: -
V gene: TRBV7-2
D gene: -
CDR3 protein: CASSFTFYEQYF
CDR3 DNA: TGTGCCAGCAGCTTCACTTTCTACGAGCAGTACTTC

J gene: TRBJ2-7
clone size: -
V gene: TRBV11-2
D gene: TRBD1
CDR3 protein: CASSLAGTGVGEQYF
CDR3 DNA: TGTGCCAGCAGCTTAGCCGGGACAGGGGTAGGGGAGCAGTACTTC

J gene: TRBJ1-4
clone size: -
V gene: TRBV5-1
D gene: TRBD1
CDR3 protein: CASSLGGTGDNEKLFF
CDR3 DNA: TGCGCCAGCAGCTTGGGAGGGACAGGTGATAATGAAAAACTGTTTTTT

J gene: TRBJ1-1
clone size: -
V gene: TRBV29-1
D gene: TRBD1
CDR3 protein: CSVPGTANTEAFF
CDR3 DNA: TGCAGCGTACCGGGGACAGCAAACACTGAAGCTTTCTTT

J gene: TRBJ2-2
clone size: -
V gene: TRBV18
D gene: TRBD2
CDR3 protein: CASSPPGLALNTGELFF
CDR3 DNA: TGTGCCAGCTCACCACCTGGACTAGCGTTGAACACCGGGGAGCTGTTTTTT

J gene: TRBJ2-5
clone size: -
V gene: TRBV11-1
D gene: -
CDR3 protein: CASSLVATSVETQYF
CDR3 DNA: TGTGCCAGCAGCTTAGTGGCGACATCGGTGGAGACCCAGTACTTC

J gene: TRBJ2-1
clone size: -
V gene: TRBV5-1
D gene: TRBD2
CDR3 protein: CASARTSGTPLYNEQFF
CDR3 DNA: TGCGCCAGCGCCCGGACTAGCGGGACGCCGCTCTACAATGAGCAGTTCTTC

J gene: TRBJ2-1
clone size: once
V gene: TRBV7-2
D gene: TRBD2
CDR3 protein: CASSLGPAGGNNEQFF
CDR3 DNA: TGTGCCAGCAGCTTAGGACCAGCGGGAGGGAATAATGAGCAGTTCTTC